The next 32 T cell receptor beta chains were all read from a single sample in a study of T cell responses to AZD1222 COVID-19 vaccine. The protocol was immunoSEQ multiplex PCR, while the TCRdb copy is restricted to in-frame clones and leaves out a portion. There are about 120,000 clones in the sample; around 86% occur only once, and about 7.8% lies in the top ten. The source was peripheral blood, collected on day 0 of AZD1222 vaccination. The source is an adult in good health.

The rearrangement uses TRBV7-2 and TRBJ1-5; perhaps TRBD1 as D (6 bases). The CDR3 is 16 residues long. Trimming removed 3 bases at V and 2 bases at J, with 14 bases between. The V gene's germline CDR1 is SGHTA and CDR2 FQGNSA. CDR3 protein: CASSFLGGPGNQPQHF. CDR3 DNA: TGTGCCAGCAGCTTCCTAGGGGGTCCTGGCAATCAGCCCCAGCATTTT. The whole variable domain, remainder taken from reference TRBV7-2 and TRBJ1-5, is GAGVSQSPSNKVTEKGKDVELRCDPISGHTALYWYRQSLGQGLEFLIYFQGNSAPDKSGLPSDRFSAERTGGSVSTLTIQRTQQEDSAVYLCASSFLGGPGNQPQHFGDGTRLSIL.

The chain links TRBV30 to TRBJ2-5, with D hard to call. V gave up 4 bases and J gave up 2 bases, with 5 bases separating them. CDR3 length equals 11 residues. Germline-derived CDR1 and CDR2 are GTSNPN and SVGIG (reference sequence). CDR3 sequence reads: CAWNGQETQYF. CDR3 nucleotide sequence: TGTGCCTGGAACGGGCAAGAGACCCAGTACTTC.

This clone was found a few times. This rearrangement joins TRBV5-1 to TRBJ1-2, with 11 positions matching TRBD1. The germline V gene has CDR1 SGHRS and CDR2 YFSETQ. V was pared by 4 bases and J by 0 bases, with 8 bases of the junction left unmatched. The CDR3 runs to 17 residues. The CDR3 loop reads CASSPWTGGSANYGYTF. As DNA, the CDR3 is TGCGCCAGCAGCCCTTGGACAGGGGGCTCCGCTAACTATGGCTACACCTTC.

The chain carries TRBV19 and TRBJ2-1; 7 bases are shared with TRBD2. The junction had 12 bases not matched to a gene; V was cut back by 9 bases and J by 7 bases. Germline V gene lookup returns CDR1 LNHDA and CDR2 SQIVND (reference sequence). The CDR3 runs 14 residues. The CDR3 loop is CASASGRELNEQFF. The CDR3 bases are TGTGCCAGCGCCTCCGGGCGGGAGCTGAATGAGCAGTTCTTC.

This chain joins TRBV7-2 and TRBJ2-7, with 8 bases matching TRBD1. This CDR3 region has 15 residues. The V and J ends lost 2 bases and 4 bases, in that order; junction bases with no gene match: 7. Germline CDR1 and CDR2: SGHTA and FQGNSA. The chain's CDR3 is CASSLSQGAGYEQYF. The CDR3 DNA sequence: TGTGCCAGCAGCTTATCCCAGGGGGCCGGGTACGAGCAGTACTTC. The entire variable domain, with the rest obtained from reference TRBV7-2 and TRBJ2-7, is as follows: GAGVSQSPSNKVTEKGKDVELRCDPISGHTALYWYRQSLGQGLEFLIYFQGNSAPDKSGLPSDRFSAERTGGSVSTLTIQRTQQEDSAVYLCASSLSQGAGYEQYFGPGTRLTVT.

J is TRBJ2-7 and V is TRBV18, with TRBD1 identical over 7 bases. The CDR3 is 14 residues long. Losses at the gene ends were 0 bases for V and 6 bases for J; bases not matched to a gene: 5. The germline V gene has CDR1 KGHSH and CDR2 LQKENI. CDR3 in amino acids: CASSPPGQRGEQYF. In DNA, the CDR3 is TGTGCCAGCTCACCACCGGGACAGAGAGGCGAGCAGTACTTC.

Written as DNA, the CDR3 is TGTGCCAGCAGTGGACAGTTTTACTCCTACGAGCAGTACTTC. This sequence encodes CASSGQFYSYEQYF. The rearrangement links TRBV2 to TRBJ2-7, with D tentatively TRBD1 (5 bases). V lost 4 bases, J lost 0 bases, and 10 bases lay in between. The germline V gene encodes CDR1 SNHLY and CDR2 FYNNEI. This CDR3 comprises 14 residues. Complete variable domain (other parts from reference TRBV2 and TRBJ2-7): EPEVTQTPSHQVTQMGQEVILRCVPISNHLYFYWYRQILGQKVEFLVSFYNNEISEKSEIFDDQFSVERPDGSNFTLKIRSTKLEDSAMYFCASSGQFYSYEQYFGPGTRLTVT.

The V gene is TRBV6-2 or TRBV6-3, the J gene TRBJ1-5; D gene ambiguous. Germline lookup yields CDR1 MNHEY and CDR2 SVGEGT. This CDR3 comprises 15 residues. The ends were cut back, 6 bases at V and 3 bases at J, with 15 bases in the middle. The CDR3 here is CASSRTHGDNQPQHF. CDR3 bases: TGTGCCAGCAGCCGTACCCACGGAGACAATCAGCCCCAGCATTTT.

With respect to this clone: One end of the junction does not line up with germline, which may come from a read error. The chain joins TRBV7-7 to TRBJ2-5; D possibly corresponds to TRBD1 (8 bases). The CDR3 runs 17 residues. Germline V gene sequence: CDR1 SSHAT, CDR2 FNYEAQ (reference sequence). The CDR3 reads CASSLAGPSGGEETQYF. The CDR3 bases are TGTGCTAGCAGCTTAGCGGGTCCTTCAGGGGGCGAAGAGACCCAGTACTTC.

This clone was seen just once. The CDR3 nucleotides are TGTGCCAGCAGCTTTGCAGCCTCCTACGAGCAGTACTTC. Translation: CASSFAASYEQYF. V and J are TRBV7-2 and TRBJ2-7; no firm D call. Germline assignment: CDR1 SGHTA and CDR2 FQGNSA. Trimming pared 3 bases from V and 0 bases from J, leaving 6 bases between. This CDR3 has 13 amino acids.

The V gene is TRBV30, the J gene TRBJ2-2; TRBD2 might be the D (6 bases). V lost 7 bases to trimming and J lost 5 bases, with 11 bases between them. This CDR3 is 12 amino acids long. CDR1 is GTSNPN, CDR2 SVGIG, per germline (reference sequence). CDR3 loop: CAYLEGTGELFF. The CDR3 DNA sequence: TGTGCCTATTTGGAGGGGACCGGGGAGCTGTTTTTT.

Here the CDR3 DNA reads TGTGCCAGCAACCAACAGGGGACCAATTCACCCCTCCACTTT. It yields the protein CASNQQGTNSPLHF. V usage is TRBV6-5 and J usage is TRBJ1-6, with 7 bases fitting TRBD1. CDR1 is MNHEY and CDR2 is SVGAGI in the germline V gene. The CDR3 is made up of 14 amino acids. Losses at the gene ends were 7 bases for V and 7 bases for J; bases not matched to a gene: 7.

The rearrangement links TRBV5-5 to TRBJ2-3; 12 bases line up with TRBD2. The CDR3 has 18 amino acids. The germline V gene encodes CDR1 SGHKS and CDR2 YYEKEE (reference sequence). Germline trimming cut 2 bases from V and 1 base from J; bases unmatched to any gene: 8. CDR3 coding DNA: TGTGCCAGCAGCTTCGGGCTAGCGGGAGGGCCAGGCACAGATACGCAGTATTTT. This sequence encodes CASSFGLAGGPGTDTQYF.

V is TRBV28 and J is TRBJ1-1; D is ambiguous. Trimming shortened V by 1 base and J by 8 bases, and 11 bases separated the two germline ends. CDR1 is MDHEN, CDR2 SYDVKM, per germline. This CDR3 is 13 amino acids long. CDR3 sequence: CASSLSNREEAFF. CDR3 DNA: TGTGCCAGCAGTTTATCGAACCGGGAGGAAGCTTTCTTT.

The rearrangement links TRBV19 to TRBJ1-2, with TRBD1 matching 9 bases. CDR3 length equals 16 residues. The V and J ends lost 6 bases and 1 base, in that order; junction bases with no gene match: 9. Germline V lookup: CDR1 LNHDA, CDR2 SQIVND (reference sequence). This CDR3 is CASRGDREAFNYGYTF. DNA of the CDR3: TGTGCCAGTAGGGGGGACAGGGAGGCCTTTAACTATGGCTACACCTTC. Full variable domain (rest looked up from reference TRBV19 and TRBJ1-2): DGGITQSPKYLFRKEGQNVTLSCEQNLNHDAMYWYRQDPGQGLRLIYYSQIVNDFQKGDIAEGYSVSREKKESFPLTVTSAQKNPTAFYLCASRGDREAFNYGYTFGSGTRLTVV.

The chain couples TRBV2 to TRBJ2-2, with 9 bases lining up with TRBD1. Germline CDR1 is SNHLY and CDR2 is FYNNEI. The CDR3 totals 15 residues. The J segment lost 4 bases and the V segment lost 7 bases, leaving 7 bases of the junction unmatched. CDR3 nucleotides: TGTGCCAGCACACTCCAGACAGGGGGCACCGGGGAGCTGTTTTTT. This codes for CASTLQTGGTGELFF.

The CDR3: CASSLRQATPLHF. Here the CDR3 DNA reads TGTGCCAGCAGCTTGCGACAGGCTACACCCCTCCACTTT. V gene TRBV5-8 combines with J gene TRBJ1-6, with D maybe TRBD1 (6 bases). This CDR3 contains 13 residues. The germline V and J ends were trimmed by 1 base and 11 bases, with 10 bases remaining between them. CDR1 is SGHTS, CDR2 YDEGEE, per germline.

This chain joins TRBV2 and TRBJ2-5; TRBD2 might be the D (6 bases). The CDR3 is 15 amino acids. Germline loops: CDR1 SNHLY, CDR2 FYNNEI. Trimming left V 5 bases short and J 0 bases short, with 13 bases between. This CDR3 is CASSSVRGNQETQYF. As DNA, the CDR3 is TGTGCCAGCAGTTCTGTCCGGGGGAACCAAGAGACCCAGTACTTC.

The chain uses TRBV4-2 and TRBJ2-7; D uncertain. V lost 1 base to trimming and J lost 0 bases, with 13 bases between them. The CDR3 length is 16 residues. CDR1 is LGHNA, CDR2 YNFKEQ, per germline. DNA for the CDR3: TGTGCCAGCAGCCAAGGATCAGCCATCACCTCCTACGAGCAGTACTTC. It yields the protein CASSQGSAITSYEQYF.

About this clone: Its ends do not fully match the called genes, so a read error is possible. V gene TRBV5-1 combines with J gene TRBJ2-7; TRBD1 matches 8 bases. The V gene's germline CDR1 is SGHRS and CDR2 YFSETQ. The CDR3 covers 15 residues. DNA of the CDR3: TGCGCCAGCAGCTTGGGACAGGGGACCCTCTACGGGCAGTACTTC. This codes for CASSLGQGTLYGQYF.

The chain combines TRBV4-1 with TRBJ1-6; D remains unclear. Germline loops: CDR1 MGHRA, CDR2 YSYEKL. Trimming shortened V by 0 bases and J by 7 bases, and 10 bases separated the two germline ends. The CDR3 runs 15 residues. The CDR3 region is CASSQEEATNSPLHF. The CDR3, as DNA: TGCGCCAGCAGCCAAGAAGAGGCCACCAATTCACCCCTCCACTTT.

The CDR3 nucleotides read TGTGCCAGCAGTTCTGGGGAGCCTGGAAACACCATATATTTT. Residues: CASSSGEPGNTIYF. V gene TRBV7-2 combines with J gene TRBJ1-3; D ambiguous. The CDR3 spans 14 residues. V lost 6 bases, J lost 2 bases, and 11 bases lay in between. Germline V gene sequence: CDR1 SGHTA, CDR2 FQGNSA.

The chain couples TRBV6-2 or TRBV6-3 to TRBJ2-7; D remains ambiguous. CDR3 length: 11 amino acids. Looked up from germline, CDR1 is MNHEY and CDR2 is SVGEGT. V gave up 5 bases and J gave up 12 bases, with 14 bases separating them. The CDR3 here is CASSPRRVLYF. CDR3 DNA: TGTGCCAGCAGTCCCCGAAGGGTGCTGTACTTC.

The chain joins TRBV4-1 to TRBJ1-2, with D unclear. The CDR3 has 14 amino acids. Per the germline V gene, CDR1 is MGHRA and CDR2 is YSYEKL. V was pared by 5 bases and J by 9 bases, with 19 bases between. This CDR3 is CASSMPEEIGRYTF. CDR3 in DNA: TGCGCCAGCAGCATGCCAGAGGAGATTGGGCGCTACACCTTC.

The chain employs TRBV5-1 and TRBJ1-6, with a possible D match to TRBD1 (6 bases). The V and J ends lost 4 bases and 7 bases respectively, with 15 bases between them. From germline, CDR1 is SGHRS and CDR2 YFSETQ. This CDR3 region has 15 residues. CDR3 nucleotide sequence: TGCGCCAGCAGCACGATAACGGGGGCAAATTCACCCCTCCACTTT. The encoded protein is CASSTITGANSPLHF.

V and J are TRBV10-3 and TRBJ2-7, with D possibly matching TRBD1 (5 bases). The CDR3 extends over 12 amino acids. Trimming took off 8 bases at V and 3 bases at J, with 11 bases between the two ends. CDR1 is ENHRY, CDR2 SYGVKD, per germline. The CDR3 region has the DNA TGTGCCATCCGGCAGGGCGGCTACGAGCAGTACTTC. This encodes CAIRQGGYEQYF.

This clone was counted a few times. The CDR3 loop reads CASSPLGNTGELFF. In nucleotides, the CDR3 is TGTGCCAGCAGCCCTCTAGGGAACACCGGGGAGCTGTTTTTT. This chain joins TRBV3-1 (or the pseudogene TRBV3-2) and TRBJ2-2; no reliable D call. The CDR3 has 14 residues. Between the trimmed V and J ends, which lost 4 bases and 1 base, there was a span of 7 bases. The germline CDR1 and CDR2 sequences are LGHDT and YNNKEL (reference sequence).

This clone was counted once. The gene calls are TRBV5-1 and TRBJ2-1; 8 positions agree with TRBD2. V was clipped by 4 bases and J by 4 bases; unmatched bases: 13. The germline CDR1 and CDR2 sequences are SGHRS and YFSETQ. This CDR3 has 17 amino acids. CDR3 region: CASSRPGGGPSYNEQFF. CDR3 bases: TGCGCCAGCAGCCGCCCTGGCGGGGGGCCTTCATACAATGAGCAGTTCTTC.

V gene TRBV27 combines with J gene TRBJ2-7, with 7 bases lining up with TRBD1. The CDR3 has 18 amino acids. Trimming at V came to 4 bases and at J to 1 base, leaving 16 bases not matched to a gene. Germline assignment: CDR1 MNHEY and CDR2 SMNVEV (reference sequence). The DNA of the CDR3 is TGTGCCAGCAGTTCCCAAGCTCCCCACAGGGGCCCGTCCTACGAGCAGTACTTC. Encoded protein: CASSSQAPHRGPSYEQYF.

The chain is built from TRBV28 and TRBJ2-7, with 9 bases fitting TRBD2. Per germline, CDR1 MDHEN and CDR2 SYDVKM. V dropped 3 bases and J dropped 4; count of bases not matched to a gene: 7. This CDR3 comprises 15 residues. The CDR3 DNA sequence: TGTGCCAGCAGTTTGGCGGCTAGCGGGGTGTACGAGCAGTACTTC. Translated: CASSLAASGVYEQYF.

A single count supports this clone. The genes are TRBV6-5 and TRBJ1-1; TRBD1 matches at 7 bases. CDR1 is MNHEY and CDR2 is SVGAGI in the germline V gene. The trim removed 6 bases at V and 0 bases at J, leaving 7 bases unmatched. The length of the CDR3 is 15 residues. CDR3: CASSKGQVMNTEAFF. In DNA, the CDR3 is TGTGCCAGCAGCAAAGGACAGGTAATGAACACTGAAGCTTTCTTT.

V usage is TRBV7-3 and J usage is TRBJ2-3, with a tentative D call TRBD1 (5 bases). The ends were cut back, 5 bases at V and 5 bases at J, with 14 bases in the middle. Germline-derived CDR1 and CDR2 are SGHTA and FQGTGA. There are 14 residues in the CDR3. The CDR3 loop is CASSLGQGLDTQYF. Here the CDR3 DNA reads TGTGCCAGCAGCCTCGGCCAGGGATTAGATACGCAGTATTTT.